The next 20 T cell receptor beta chains were all read from a single sample in a study of high-grade serous ovarian cancer treatment subgroups. Profiled with immunoSEQ multiplex PCR; TCRdb holds only in-frame clones, not every one. The table has roughly 18,000 clones, approximately 81% seen once. The tumor samples were collected prior to definitive surgery or chemotherapy. Sequencing input: tumor tissue. The receptor set was obtained from a human donor with high-grade serous ovarian cancer.

The chain uses TRBV6-1 and TRBJ2-7, with D unresolved. Germline CDR1 and CDR2: MNHNS and SASEGT. V gave up 2 bases and J gave up 0 bases, with 11 bases separating them. The CDR3 is 15 residues long. The CDR3 DNA reads as TGTGCCAGCAGTGAATTGTCAGACGACTCCTACGAGCAGTACTTC. It translates to CASSELSDDSYEQYF.

The chain combines TRBV9 with TRBJ2-3, with 7 bases matching TRBD2. Germline CDR1 SGDLS, CDR2 YYNGEE. The V gene end was trimmed by 4 bases and the J gene end by 1 base; junction bases not matched to a gene: 12. This CDR3 has 17 amino acids. The CDR3 DNA sequence: TGTGCCAGCAGCACCCTCGGGGGTAGCGGGCGCACAGATACGCAGTATTTT. Amino acids: CASSTLGGSGRTDTQYF.

The rearrangement joins TRBV30 to TRBJ2-7, with 9 bases matching TRBD1. The CDR3 spans 14 residues. From germline, CDR1 is GTSNPN and CDR2 SVGIG (reference sequence). The V and J ends lost 5 bases and 5 bases, in that order; junction bases with no gene match: 10. CDR3 sequence reads: CAWHRDRVKNEQYF. In nucleotides, the CDR3 is TGTGCCTGGCACCGGGACAGGGTGAAGAACGAGCAGTACTTC.

The chain combines TRBV6-4 with TRBJ2-3; 7 nucleotides line up with TRBD2. Germline-derived CDR1 and CDR2 are MRHNA and SNTAGT. V dropped 0 bases and J dropped 4; count of bases not matched to a gene: 10. This CDR3 region has 17 residues. CDR3 in amino acids: CASSDSFSSGGADTQYF. The CDR3 nucleotides are TGTGCCAGCAGTGACTCGTTTTCTAGCGGAGGGGCAGATACGCAGTATTTT.

This clone has just one count. V and J are TRBV29-1 and TRBJ2-3, with TRBD2 identical over 16 bases. Losses at the gene ends were 3 bases for V and 1 base for J; bases not matched to a gene: 7. Per germline, CDR1 SQVTM and CDR2 ANQGSEA. The CDR3 is 18 residues long. The CDR3 sequence is CSVEKTGLAGGGTDTQYF. The CDR3 nucleotides are TGCAGCGTTGAGAAAACGGGACTAGCGGGAGGGGGCACAGATACGCAGTATTTT.

The V and J genes are TRBV6-5 and TRBJ2-5; D is perhaps TRBD2 (6 bases). The CDR3 consists of 15 residues. V was clipped by 7 bases and J by 2 bases, with 17 bases between them. The germline V gene has CDR1 MNHEY and CDR2 SVGAGI. CDR3 in DNA: TGTGCCAGCATACCCTGGGGAGGATTTCAAGAGACCCAGTACTTC. This gives the protein CASIPWGGFQETQYF.

The V and J genes are TRBV28 and TRBJ2-1; a possible D gene is TRBD1 (6 bases). The germline V and J ends were trimmed by 5 bases and 5 bases, with 19 bases remaining between them. Germline V lookup: CDR1 MDHEN, CDR2 SYDVKM. This CDR3 comprises 16 residues. In nucleotides, the CDR3 is TGTGCCAGCAGTCCGTCAGGGGCAGGGTACCACAATGAGCAGTTCTTC. It yields the protein CASSPSGAGYHNEQFF.

Notes on this clone: This CDR3 is also generated by other DNA sequences in the sample. The genes are TRBV29-1 and TRBJ2-2; 10 nucleotides align to TRBD1. Per the germline V gene, CDR1 is SQVTM and CDR2 is ANQGSEA. V gave up 6 bases and J gave up 8 bases; unmatched junction bases: 6. This CDR3 contains 13 residues. The CDR3 region has the DNA TGCAGCGTGATGGGACAGGGGACTGGGGAGCTGTTTTTT. Translated: CSVMGQGTGELFF.

This chain joins TRBV27 and TRBJ1-3; 8 bases agree with TRBD1. Germline CDR1 and CDR2: MNHEY and SMNVEV (reference sequence). This CDR3 region has 15 residues. Losses at the gene ends were 5 bases for V and 2 bases for J; bases not matched to a gene: 5. The CDR3 here is CASSRQGKTGNTIYF. DNA of the CDR3: TGTGCCAGCAGTAGACAGGGGAAGACTGGAAACACCATATATTTT.

The sample holds a few counts of this clone. The chain employs TRBV19 and TRBJ2-7, with 11 bases identical to TRBD1. The CDR3 sequence is 16 residues long. J lost 1 base, V lost 6 bases, and 8 bases had no gene match. Germline CDR1 LNHDA, CDR2 SQIVND (reference sequence). CDR3 bases: TGTGCCAGTAGGCTCATCCGGGACAGGGGGTCCTACGAGCAGTACTTC. Translated: CASRLIRDRGSYEQYF. Supplemented by reference TRBV19 and TRBJ2-7, the full variable domain reads DGGITQSPKYLFRKEGQNVTLSCEQNLNHDAMYWYRQDPGQGLRLIYYSQIVNDFQKGDIAEGYSVSREKKESFPLTVTSAQKNPTAFYLCASRLIRDRGSYEQYFGPGTRLTVT.

V gene TRBV10-3 combines with J gene TRBJ1-2; D perhaps matches TRBD1 (5 bases). CDR1 and CDR2 from the germline V gene are ENHRY and SYGVKD. The CDR3 loop spans 15 amino acids. Between the trimmed V and J ends, which lost 2 bases and 6 bases, there was a span of 16 bases. CDR3 sequence (DNA): TGTGCCATCAGTGAGGTGCCAGGGAAAGGGGATGGCTACACCTTC. Its protein is CAISEVPGKGDGYTF.

This clone was found once. The chain uses TRBV10-3 and TRBJ2-7; no clear D gene. This CDR3 has 13 residues. Germline CDR1 is ENHRY and CDR2 is SYGVKD. Trimming shortened V by 1 base and J by 1 base, and 5 bases separated the two germline ends. CDR3 nucleotide sequence: TGTGCCATCAGTGAGTTCAAGTCCTACGAGCAGTACTTC. Residues: CAISEFKSYEQYF.

The V gene is TRBV4-1, the J gene TRBJ2-4; 8 bases are shared with TRBD1. The V segment lost 1 base and the J segment 0 bases; nucleotides outside the gene matches: 11. Germline assignment: CDR1 MGHRA and CDR2 YSYEKL. The CDR3 consists of 19 residues. CDR3 coding DNA: TGCGCCAGCAGCCAAGGGGCCTGGGACAGGCAACTAGCCAAAAACATTCAGTACTTC. Translated: CASSQGAWDRQLAKNIQYF.

CDR3 in DNA: TGTGCCAGCTCACCGGACAGTGGGGAGACCCAGTACTTC. Translating it yields CASSPDSGETQYF. V usage is TRBV18 and J usage is TRBJ2-5; tentatively, D is TRBD1 (6 bases). In germline, CDR1 is KGHSH, CDR2 LQKENI. The CDR3 runs 13 residues. V was clipped by 3 bases and J by 5 bases, with 10 bases between them.

The V gene is TRBV5-8, the J gene TRBJ2-7, with D possibly matching TRBD2 (6 bases). Trimming removed 5 bases from V and 3 bases from J, with 15 bases in between. Germline V gives CDR1 SGHTS, CDR2 YDEGEE. The CDR3 covers 14 residues. CDR3 sequence: CASSFLTEGYEQYF. The CDR3 DNA reads TGTGCCAGCAGTTTCCTGACGGAGGGCTACGAGCAGTACTTC.

The V and J genes are TRBV10-3 and TRBJ2-2; 9 bases line up with TRBD1. The CDR3 consists of 15 residues. The V segment lost 3 bases and the J segment 4 bases; nucleotides outside the gene matches: 3. The germline V gene encodes CDR1 ENHRY and CDR2 SYGVKD. The CDR3 is CAISDGGQGTGELFF. DNA for the CDR3: TGTGCCATCAGTGATGGGGGACAGGGCACCGGGGAGCTGTTTTTT.

The chain employs TRBV5-1 and TRBJ2-2; D not resolved. This CDR3 spans 13 amino acids. V was cut by 0 bases and J by 4 bases, with 4 bases left in between. The germline V gene encodes CDR1 SGHRS and CDR2 YFSETQ. The CDR3 nucleotides read TGCGCCAGCAGCTTGGTCGGCACCGGGGAGCTGTTTTTT. This codes for CASSLVGTGELFF.

The V gene is TRBV5-1, the J gene TRBJ1-1; perhaps TRBD1 as D (6 bases). The CDR3 length is 15 residues. Germline V gene sequence: CDR1 SGHRS, CDR2 YFSETQ. Trimming cost V 3 bases and J 0 bases, with 12 bases left between them. CDR3 in amino acids: CASSSGQQLNTEAFF. CDR3 sequence (DNA): TGCGCCAGCAGCTCCGGACAGCAGCTGAACACTGAAGCTTTCTTT.

The genes are TRBV18 and TRBJ1-1; D is undetermined. Germline V CDR1 and CDR2: KGHSH, LQKENI. V was shortened by 3 bases and J by 1 base, with 6 bases between the two germline ends. The CDR3 is 13 residues long. CDR3 DNA: TGTGCCAGCTCACCGGCAGGGAACACTGAAGCTTTCTTT. It is translated as CASSPAGNTEAFF.

The CDR3 nucleotides read TGCGCCAGCAGCCAAGATATAGCCCCCTACAATGAGCAGTTCTTC. Its protein product is CASSQDIAPYNEQFF. The chain carries TRBV4-3 and TRBJ2-1, with no clear D. The CDR3 totals 15 residues. Deletions cut 0 bases from V and 2 bases from J, with 8 bases between. The germline gives CDR1 LGHNA, CDR2 YSLEER.